The 10 T cell receptor beta chains listed next were all sequenced from one sample in a study of shared clonotypes between healthy human individuals. CD45RO negativity and positive selection for CCR7 defined naive CD8 cells, a population that excluded terminally differentiated effector memory CD45RA+ cells. Assay: immunoSEQ multiplex PCR; the TCRdb copy retains only in-frame clones and omits some. In the table there are some 2.1 million clones, over 85% of which are singletons. The material sequenced was naive CD8+ T cells from PBMCs. The receptors were gathered from a man aged 18 to 30 in good health. Some clones in this sample may be carry-over from other donors' samples.

In this sample, this clone turned up once. The genes are TRBV11-2 and TRBJ2-2; possible D gene TRBD1, 5 bases. The V end was cut by 3 bases, the J end by 4 bases, with 15 bases between. CDR3 length: 16 amino acids. CDR1 is SGHAT and CDR2 is FQNNGV in the germline V gene. The CDR3 protein is CASSLILRGATGELFF. Written as DNA, the CDR3 is TGTGCCAGCAGCTTGATCCTACGTGGGGCCACCGGGGAGCTGTTTTTT.

The chain combines TRBV2 with TRBJ1-3, with D possibly TRBD1 on 5 matching bases. V lost 9 bases and J 3 bases, leaving 18 bases between the germline ends. This CDR3 has 15 amino acids. The germline CDR1 and CDR2 sequences are SNHLY and FYNNEI. This CDR3 reads CASSTSGQGGNTIYF. The CDR3 DNA reads as TGTGCCAGTTCCACCTCGGGGCAGGGTGGAAACACCATATATTTT.

This sequence joins TRBV4-3 and TRBJ2-7; no clear D gene. Deletions cut 0 bases from V and 2 bases from J, with 11 bases between. CDR1 and CDR2 (germline): LGHNA, YSLEER. The length of the CDR3 is 15 residues. The CDR3 loop reads CASSQDPDIAYEQYF. DNA for the CDR3: TGCGCCAGCAGCCAAGATCCCGACATCGCCTACGAGCAGTACTTC.

This chain uses TRBV6-1 with TRBJ2-2, with 10 positions matching TRBD1. The CDR3 covers 16 residues. The germline V gene has CDR1 MNHNS and CDR2 SASEGT. The V and J ends lost 4 bases and 4 bases, in that order; junction bases with no gene match: 6. The CDR3 DNA sequence: TGTGCCAGCAGTGTTTATGGGACAGGGGTCACCGGGGAGCTGTTTTTT. It codes for CASSVYGTGVTGELFF.

Concerning this clone: In the same sample, other DNA sequences code for this CDR3. The J gene is TRBJ1-1, the V gene TRBV9; weak D call: TRBD1 (5 bases). V was cut by 3 bases and J by 1 base, with 7 bases left in between. The CDR3 is 13 amino acids. CDR1 and CDR2 from the germline V gene are SGDLS and YYNGEE. CDR3 amino acids: CASSATGNTEAFF. The CDR3 bases are TGTGCCAGCAGCGCAACAGGGAACACTGAAGCTTTCTTT.

The V gene is TRBV19, the J gene TRBJ2-7, with a tentative D call TRBD1 (5 bases). Germline V CDR1 and CDR2: LNHDA, SQIVND (reference sequence). The V and J ends lost 5 bases and 3 bases respectively, with 17 bases between them. The CDR3 totals 15 residues. CDR3 loop: CASSVQGPRNYEQYF. As DNA, the CDR3 is TGTGCCAGTAGTGTCCAGGGTCCCAGAAACTACGAGCAGTACTTC.

The chain couples TRBV6-7 to TRBJ2-1; TRBD2 aligns across 11 bases. TRBV6-7 is known as an ORF, though its function is uncertain. V lost 5 bases and J lost 8; bases outside the gene matches: 23. The CDR3 totals 20 residues. The DNA for the CDR3 is TGTGCCAGCAGTCCTCACAGGGGACCCCCCACTAGCGGGAGATTAGATGAGCAGTTCTTC. Protein sequence: CASSPHRGPPTSGRLDEQFF.

This sequence joins TRBV7-9 and TRBJ2-1; 8 positions match TRBD2. This CDR3 has 17 amino acids. CDR1 SEHNR and CDR2 FQNEAQ come from the germline V gene (reference sequence). The junction had 11 bases not matched to a gene; V was cut back by 5 bases and J by 2 bases. CDR3 sequence: CASSGASGRFAYNEQFF. CDR3 nucleotides: TGTGCCAGCAGCGGAGCGAGCGGGAGATTCGCCTACAATGAGCAGTTCTTC.

On this clone: The sample has other DNA sequences that encode this CDR3 too. V and J are TRBV19 and TRBJ1-1, with D perhaps TRBD1 (6 bases). Germline lookup yields CDR1 LNHDA and CDR2 SQIVND (reference sequence). The V end was cut by 3 bases, the J end by 1 base, with 6 bases between. CDR3 length: 13 amino acids. The CDR3, as DNA: TGTGCCAGTAGTATCAGGGGGAACACTGAAGCTTTCTTT. It is translated as CASSIRGNTEAFF.

The CDR3 loop reads CASSPLQGGGTEAFF. For the CDR3, the DNA is TGTGCCAGCAGCCCGCTACAGGGAGGGGGCACTGAAGCTTTCTTT. The chain carries TRBV14 and TRBJ1-1, with D perhaps TRBD1 (6 bases). There are 15 residues in the CDR3. CDR1 is SGHDN, CDR2 FVKESK, per germline. Trimming removed 4 bases at V and 4 bases at J, with 16 bases between.